This entry lists 8 T cell receptor beta chains sequenced from one sample in a study of spatial heterogeneity in lung cancer. In TCRdb, the 5' RACE reads were re-called with MiXCR into one record per CDR3 protein. The table shows about 85,000 distinct CDR3 sequences, with 15% to 25% occurring only once. Time point of the sample: sample taken at primary tumor resection. Material for sequencing was whole RNA from tumor, nontumor lung or frozen PBMC, left unsorted. Source: PBMCs, taken at surgery. Receptors were obtained from a male donor with early-stage non-small cell lung cancer.

J is TRBJ2-3 and V is TRBV7-3; 8 bases match TRBD2. V trimming: 5 bases; J trimming: 3 bases; junction bases outside the gene matches: 7. Germline V gene lookup returns CDR1 SGHTA and CDR2 FQGTGA. CDR3 length: 15 residues. The CDR3, as DNA: TGTGCCAGCAGCGTCACTAGCGGAACAACAGATACGCAGTATTTT. Its translation: CASSVTSGTTDTQYF. Full variable domain (remainder filled in from reference TRBV7-3 and TRBJ2-3): GAGVSQTPSNKVTEKGKYVELRCDPISGHTALYWYRQSLGQGPEFLIYFQGTGAADDSGLPNDRFFAVRPEGSVSTLKIQRTERGDSAVYLCASSVTSGTTDTQYFGPGTRLTVL.

The rearrangement uses TRBV2 and TRBJ1-1; maybe TRBD1 (6 bases). The germline V and J ends were trimmed by 5 bases and 8 bases, with 9 bases remaining between them. Per the germline V gene, CDR1 is SNHLY and CDR2 is FYNNEI. The CDR3 contains 11 residues. CDR3: CASSYRAEAFF. DNA for the CDR3: TGTGCCAGCAGTTACAGGGCCGAAGCTTTCTTT.

The chain couples TRBV12-3 or TRBV12-4 to TRBJ1-3, with D unresolved. CDR3 size: 11 residues. Between the trimmed V and J ends, which lost 5 bases and 12 bases, there was a span of 11 bases. The CDR3 DNA sequence: TGTGCCAGCAGTCCGTCTGTTGGCATATATTTT. Protein product: CASSPSVGIYF.

This clonotype came up a few times. The chain couples TRBV5-1 to TRBJ1-1; tentative D call: TRBD1 (6 bases). CDR3 length: 15 residues. Trimming shortened V by 4 bases and J by 1 base, and 14 bases separated the two germline ends. The germline gives CDR1 SGHRS, CDR2 YFSETQ. CDR3: CASSRSGTTNTEAFF. For the CDR3, the DNA is TGCGCCAGCAGCCGCTCCGGGACAACGAACACTGAAGCTTTCTTT.

The chain joins TRBV28 to TRBJ2-2; D uncertain. Germline V gene data show CDR1 as MDHEN and CDR2 as SYDVKM. The germline V and J ends were trimmed by 3 bases and 0 bases, with 5 bases remaining between them. The CDR3 loop spans 14 amino acids. The CDR3 reads CASSLTPNTGELFF. The DNA of the CDR3 is TGTGCCAGCAGTTTGACCCCGAACACCGGGGAGCTGTTTTTT.

The V gene is TRBV7-2, the J gene TRBJ2-3, with 8 bases identical to TRBD2. After removal of 5 bases from V and 0 bases from J, the junction contained 13 bases not matched to a gene. The CDR3 sequence is 18 residues long. Germline V CDR1 and CDR2: SGHTA, FQGNSA. The CDR3 spells CASSLQVGVAGSTDTQYF. The CDR3 coding sequence is TGTGCCAGCAGCCTCCAGGTCGGGGTAGCGGGGAGCACAGATACGCAGTATTTT.

This clonotype was seen more than once but under ten times. V gene TRBV5-1 combines with J gene TRBJ2-2, with TRBD1 identical over 7 bases. Trimming removed 4 bases from V and 6 bases from J; junction bases left unmatched: 6. The germline V gene encodes CDR1 SGHRS and CDR2 YFSETQ. The CDR3 loop spans 14 amino acids. CDR3 loop: CASSPTGDPGELFF. DNA for the CDR3: TGCGCCAGCAGCCCCACAGGGGACCCCGGGGAGCTGTTTTTT.

The chain links TRBV2 to TRBJ2-2; D tentatively fits TRBD1 or TRBD2 (6 bases each). The CDR3 has 14 residues. Between the trimmed V and J ends, which lost 8 bases and 6 bases, there was a span of 16 bases. Germline CDR1 is SNHLY and CDR2 is FYNNEI. CDR3: CASGGTYSAGELFF. The CDR3 coding sequence is TGTGCCAGCGGGGGGACATATAGTGCCGGGGAGCTGTTTTTT.